This T cell receptor beta chain was sequenced during a study of shared clonotypes between healthy human individuals. The junction had 6 bases not matched to a gene; V was cut back by 5 bases and J by 3 bases. In germline, CDR1 is SEHNR, CDR2 FQNEAQ (reference sequence). This CDR3 spans 15 amino acids. Generated by immunoSEQ multiplex PCR, the TCRdb table keeps only in-frame clones and is missing some. The sample lists about 470,000 clones, about 76% seen once, with roughly 13% in the top ten. The unsorted samples had tens of millions of PBMCs used for genomic DNA. This clone was found a few times. The sample comprised PBMCs. The J gene is TRBJ2-3, the V gene TRBV7-9, with TRBD2 identical over 9 bases. The receptor was isolated from a woman aged 40 to 50 in good health. Some clones in this sample may be carry-over from other donors' samples. The CDR3 here is CASSRLAAETDTQYF. The CDR3 DNA follows: TGTGCCAGCAGCCGACTAGCGGCTGAAACAGATACGCAGTATTTT.